Shown below are 22 T cell receptor beta chains from a single sample sequenced in a study of beta chain features in type 1 diabetes. Reverse transcribing all isolated RNA meant expressed TCRB transcripts were sequenced. TCRdb's table, derived via immunoSEQ multiplex PCR, lists solely in-frame clones and lacks some. This sample has some 410,000 clones, with approximately 13% found just once. Specimen: naive CD4+ T cells from blood. Every receptor here comes from a young man in good health.

This clone was detected a few times. V and J are TRBV27 and TRBJ2-1; D could derive from TRBD1 or TRBD2 (5 bases each). V lost 4 bases and J 1 base, leaving 14 bases between the germline ends. Germline V gene sequence: CDR1 MNHEY, CDR2 SMNVEV (reference sequence). There are 16 residues in the CDR3. CDR3 DNA sequence: TGTGCCAGCAGTTACAGTGGGGGTTGGTCCTACAATGAGCAGTTCTTC. Protein product: CASSYSGGWSYNEQFF.

Points on this clone: The same CDR3 is also encoded by other DNA sequences in this sample. The chain links TRBV9 to TRBJ2-1; 8 bases match TRBD2. The V gene's germline CDR1 is SGDLS and CDR2 YYNGEE. The V gene end was trimmed by 0 bases and the J gene end by 2 bases; junction bases not matched to a gene: 1. This CDR3 is built from 15 residues. DNA of the CDR3: TGTGCCAGCAGCGTAGAGGGACTAGCCTACAATGAGCAGTTCTTC. It encodes CASSVEGLAYNEQFF.

The chain has TRBV18 and TRBJ2-3; TRBD2 is a possible D gene (6 bases). This CDR3 has 16 amino acids. V lost 6 bases and J 2 bases, leaving 18 bases between the germline ends. In germline, CDR1 is KGHSH, CDR2 LQKENI. The chain's CDR3 is CASSPSLATITDTQYF. Written as DNA, the CDR3 is TGTGCCAGCTCGCCGTCTCTAGCGACCATCACAGATACGCAGTATTTT.

V and J are TRBV9 and TRBJ2-2; D is unresolved. CDR1 is SGDLS and CDR2 is YYNGEE in the germline V gene. This CDR3 comprises 15 residues. Between the trimmed V and J ends, which lost 0 bases and 7 bases, there was a span of 13 bases. CDR3 region: CASSVAGRNYGELFF. CDR3 in DNA: TGTGCCAGCAGCGTAGCTGGGCGAAACTACGGGGAGCTGTTTTTT.

This rearrangement joins TRBV30 to TRBJ2-1, with D hard to call. This CDR3 spans 14 amino acids. V lost 3 bases and J lost 0, with 9 bases in between. Germline V CDR1 and CDR2: GTSNPN, SVGIG (reference sequence). CDR3 protein: CAWRSALSYNEQFF. CDR3 DNA: TGTGCCTGGAGATCAGCCCTCTCCTACAATGAGCAGTTCTTC.

This clone showed up just a few times. This chain uses TRBV4-3 with TRBJ1-6; no reliable D call. This CDR3 comprises 16 residues. Germline V gives CDR1 LGHNA, CDR2 YSLEER. V was shortened by 0 bases and J by 8 bases, with 14 bases between the two germline ends. The CDR3 here is CASSQDPGETYSPLHF. The CDR3 nucleotides are TGCGCCAGCAGCCAAGATCCTGGAGAAACCTATTCACCCCTCCACTTT.

This rearrangement joins TRBV7-9 to TRBJ2-7; a possible D gene is TRBD1 (6 bases). V lost 3 bases to trimming and J lost 3 bases, with 9 bases between them. The CDR3 is 13 amino acids. CDR1 SEHNR and CDR2 FQNEAQ come from the germline V gene (reference sequence). CDR3 region: CASSFQQGYEQYF. The CDR3, as DNA: TGTGCCAGCAGCTTTCAACAGGGCTACGAGCAGTACTTC.

The V and J genes are TRBV4-3 and TRBJ2-1, with 9 bases that match TRBD2. This CDR3 is built from 17 residues. Germline V lookup: CDR1 LGHNA, CDR2 YSLEER. Trimming took 4 bases from V and 7 from J; bases not matched to a gene: 14. The CDR3 DNA sequence: TGCGCCAGCAGCCGGGGAGGTATAGCGGGAGATCGGAATGAGCAGTTCTTC. This gives the protein CASSRGGIAGDRNEQFF.

There are a few counts of this clone. This rearrangement joins TRBV14 to TRBJ1-2; 12 bases align to TRBD1. J lost 8 bases, V lost 3 bases, and 10 bases had no gene match. Germline lookup yields CDR1 SGHDN and CDR2 FVKESK. The CDR3 runs to 16 residues. Here the CDR3 DNA reads TGTGCCAGCAGCCAGCGAATGGGACAGGGGGCGTTAGGCTACACCTTC. The encoded protein is CASSQRMGQGALGYTF.

This clone has more than one count but fewer than ten. V is TRBV11-2 and J is TRBJ1-1; the D is unclear. Looked up from germline, CDR1 is SGHAT and CDR2 is FQNNGV. Trimming removed 3 bases at V and 0 bases at J, with 5 bases between. This CDR3 comprises 13 residues. CDR3 nucleotides: TGTGCCAGCAGCTTGAAGGTGAACACTGAAGCTTTCTTT. Translating it yields CASSLKVNTEAFF.

V is TRBV4-3 and J is TRBJ2-5, with unresolved D. The CDR3 spans 13 residues. Germline V gene lookup returns CDR1 LGHNA and CDR2 YSLEER. V shed 0 bases and J shed 3 bases, with 5 bases lying between them. DNA for the CDR3: TGCGCCAGCAGCCAAGATGGAAAAGAGACCCAGTACTTC. Its translation is CASSQDGKETQYF.

This clone appeared a few times. The chain employs TRBV4-3 and TRBJ2-3; TRBD2 is a possible D gene (5 bases). The CDR3 runs 14 residues. Germline V lookup: CDR1 LGHNA, CDR2 YSLEER. Trimming took 8 bases from V and 2 from J, leaving 14 bases between them. The CDR3 loop is CASGLAGSTDTQYF. CDR3 coding DNA: TGCGCCAGCGGCCTAGCTGGGTCCACAGATACGCAGTATTTT.

J is TRBJ2-3 and V is TRBV30; D unclear. The CDR3 spans 11 residues. V dropped 1 base and J dropped 7 bases, with 6 bases sitting between them. Germline V gene sequence: CDR1 GTSNPN, CDR2 SVGIG (reference sequence). The CDR3 here is CAWSAPNTQYF. The CDR3, as DNA: TGTGCCTGGAGTGCCCCTAATACGCAGTATTTT. Complete variable domain (other parts from reference TRBV30 and TRBJ2-3): SQTIHQWPATLVQPVGSPLSLECTVEGTSNPNLYWYRQAAGRGLQLLFYSVGIGQISSEVPQNLSASRPQDRQFILSSKKLLLSDSGFYLCAWSAPNTQYFGPGTRLTVL.

This clone has a handful of counts. The chain has TRBV6-1 and TRBJ1-1; 7 nucleotides match TRBD1. Trimming cost V 3 bases and J 3 bases; bases outside gene matches: 7. The germline V gene encodes CDR1 MNHNS and CDR2 SASEGT. The CDR3 is 15 amino acids. CDR3 bases: TGTGCCAGCAGTGATCCGGGACAGCTATACACTGAAGCTTTCTTT. Its translation: CASSDPGQLYTEAFF.

This chain joins TRBV5-6 and TRBJ2-3, with 14 bases fitting TRBD2. CDR3 length: 14 amino acids. Trimming removed 3 bases from V and 9 bases from J; junction bases left unmatched: 3. Germline V CDR1 and CDR2: SGHDT, YYEEEE. DNA for the CDR3: TGTGCCAGCAGCTCCAGGACTAGCGGGGGGACGCAGTATTTT. Its translation is CASSSRTSGGTQYF.

The CDR3 DNA is TGTGCCAGTACCCATCCATCCGGGACAGGGGTTAACAATGAGCAGTTCTTC. It codes for CASTHPSGTGVNNEQFF. The V call is TRBV19, the J call TRBJ2-1, with TRBD1 matching over 10 bases. Germline CDR1 LNHDA, CDR2 SQIVND (reference sequence). V dropped 7 bases and J dropped 5; count of bases not matched to a gene: 14. The CDR3 runs to 17 residues.

This chain connects TRBV10-1 to TRBJ2-1; D assignment may be TRBD1 or TRBD2 (5 bases each). V gave up 8 bases and J gave up 8 bases, with 10 bases separating them. Germline CDR1 WNHNN, CDR2 SYGVQD (reference sequence). The length of the CDR3 is 11 residues. CDR3 nucleotide sequence: TGCGCCAGCTCGAGGGGCGATGAGCAGTTCTTC. Translated, it gives CASSRGDEQFF.

J is TRBJ2-3 and V is TRBV30, with 8 bases aligning to TRBD2. CDR1 is GTSNPN, CDR2 SVGIG, per germline (reference sequence). Trimming at V came to 1 base and at J to 3 bases, leaving 6 bases not matched to a gene. CDR3 length: 15 residues. DNA of the CDR3: TGTGCCTGGAGTGGATCCAGCGGGAGAACAGATACGCAGTATTTT. Residues: CAWSGSSGRTDTQYF. Full variable domain (rest looked up from reference TRBV30 and TRBJ2-3): SQTIHQWPATLVQPVGSPLSLECTVEGTSNPNLYWYRQAAGRGLQLLFYSVGIGQISSEVPQNLSASRPQDRQFILSSKKLLLSDSGFYLCAWSGSSGRTDTQYFGPGTRLTVL.

The CDR3 is CASSVTPEDTQYF. The CDR3 DNA is TGTGCCAGCAGCGTAACCCCAGAGGATACGCAGTATTTT. J is TRBJ2-3 and V is TRBV9; D not certain. This CDR3 has 13 residues. Deletions cut 1 base from V and 6 bases from J, with 9 bases between. Germline loops: CDR1 SGDLS, CDR2 YYNGEE.

This clone was seen a few times. This sequence joins TRBV20-1 and TRBJ2-1, with D maybe TRBD2 (5 bases). In germline, CDR1 is DFQATT, CDR2 SNEGSKA (reference sequence). The V and J ends lost 5 bases and 6 bases respectively, with 8 bases between them. This CDR3 region has 11 residues. CDR3 region: CSAYGGNEQFF. The CDR3, as DNA: TGCAGTGCTTACGGAGGCAATGAGCAGTTCTTC.

The rearrangement joins TRBV5-1 to TRBJ2-1, with 11 bases matching TRBD2. The CDR3 covers 16 residues. The J segment lost 4 bases and the V segment lost 1 base, leaving 4 bases of the junction unmatched. Germline V CDR1 and CDR2: SGHRS, YFSETQ. The chain's CDR3 is CASSLRGTSGYNEQFF. CDR3 bases: TGCGCCAGCAGCTTGAGGGGGACTAGCGGTTACAATGAGCAGTTCTTC.

This clone was seen a handful of times. The J gene is TRBJ2-4, the V gene TRBV14; D is undetermined. CDR1 is SGHDN, CDR2 FVKESK, per germline. V gave up 8 bases and J gave up 5 bases, with 16 bases separating them. The CDR3 loop spans 14 amino acids. The CDR3 here is CASRAAGSENIQYF. DNA for the CDR3: TGTGCCAGCCGAGCCGCAGGCTCGGAAAACATTCAGTACTTC.